These 23 T cell receptor beta chains share one sample of origin, sequenced in a study of blood T cells in healthy people across ages. A second roughly 7 to 12 cycle PCR used barcoded and J-beta primers. MiXCR was run by TCRdb on the 5' RACE reads, yielding one entry per CDR3 protein. The data show around 850,000 distinct CDR3 sequences, 30% to 45% seen once. The sequencing sample was made of blood. These receptors were taken from a man younger than 35 in good health.

J is TRBJ2-7 and V is TRBV28; a possible D gene is TRBD1 (6 bases). This CDR3 region has 12 residues. The ends were cut back, 7 bases at V and 7 bases at J, with 14 bases in the middle. CDR1 MDHEN and CDR2 SYDVKM come from the germline V gene. The CDR3 spells CASTYRADEQYF. The CDR3 coding sequence is TGTGCCAGCACGTACAGGGCCGATGAGCAGTACTTC.

This clonotype was found a few times. V usage is TRBV5-1 and J usage is TRBJ2-7; D unclear. This CDR3 is 14 amino acids long. Germline V gene lookup returns CDR1 SGHRS and CDR2 YFSETQ. The germline V and J ends were trimmed by 3 bases and 12 bases, with 22 bases remaining between them. CDR3 region: CASSSNRVLSIRYF. CDR3 nucleotide sequence: TGCGCCAGCAGCTCCAACCGGGTCCTTTCGATTCGGTACTTC.

The chain carries TRBV20-1 and TRBJ2-5; no clear D gene. The germline V gene has CDR1 DFQATT and CDR2 SNEGSKA (reference sequence). Trimming stripped 1 base from V and 3 bases from J, with 9 bases between. The CDR3 extends over 13 amino acids. The CDR3 bases are TGCAGTGCTAGAGTCACAAGGGAAGAGACCCAGTACTTC. Protein product: CSARVTREETQYF.

The rearrangement joins TRBV20-1 to TRBJ1-1; D is unresolved. CDR3 size: 12 residues. CDR1 DFQATT and CDR2 SNEGSKA come from the germline V gene (reference sequence). The V end was cut by 6 bases, the J end by 3 bases, with 11 bases between. The CDR3 sequence: CSASPPHTEAFF. For the CDR3, the DNA is TGCAGTGCCAGCCCGCCTCACACTGAAGCTTTCTTT.

The chain is built from TRBV12-3 or TRBV12-4 and TRBJ1-2; no clear D. V shed 5 bases and J shed 4 bases, with 17 bases lying between them. The CDR3 length is 15 residues. In DNA, the CDR3 is TGTGCCAGCAGTCAACCAAACCTACGAGGCTATGGCTACACCTTC. This sequence encodes CASSQPNLRGYGYTF.

With respect to this clonotype: At one boundary the junction diverges from the germline segment, which might be a read error. The rearrangement uses TRBV6-5 and TRBJ2-7, with D unresolved. CDR1 MNHEY and CDR2 SVGAGI come from the germline V gene. This CDR3 spans 14 amino acids. The CDR3 coding sequence is TGTGACAGCAGTGCGACCCTCACCACCTACGAGCAGTACTTC. Protein product: CDSSATLTTYEQYF.

The V gene is TRBV12-3 or TRBV12-4, the J gene TRBJ1-1; 7 bases are a match to TRBD1. The V gene end was trimmed by 6 bases and the J gene end by 6 bases; junction bases not matched to a gene: 13. The CDR3 totals 15 residues. The CDR3 DNA sequence: TGTGCCAGCAGCCCTAGACAGGGTTACGGGGCTGAAGCTTTCTTT. This sequence encodes CASSPRQGYGAEAFF.

The V gene is TRBV6-6, the J gene TRBJ1-2; 7 nucleotides match TRBD1. CDR3 length: 16 residues. Trimming cost V 5 bases and J 1 base; bases outside gene matches: 10. Looked up from germline, CDR1 is MNHNY and CDR2 is SVGAGI (reference sequence). CDR3 loop: CASSPAQGKFNYGYTF. DNA for the CDR3: TGTGCCAGCAGTCCAGCACAGGGGAAATTTAACTATGGCTACACCTTC.

The table lists this clonotype with many counts. J is TRBJ2-3 and V is TRBV12-3 or TRBV12-4, with a tentative D call TRBD2 (6 bases). CDR3 length: 16 amino acids. The V gene lost 5 bases and the J gene lost 2 bases, with 17 bases spanning the gap. CDR3 nucleotides: TGTGCCAGCAGTAGATGGAGGGGTTTTTCCACAGATACGCAGTATTTT. Translation: CASSRWRGFSTDTQYF.

The sample holds a few counts of this clonotype. The chain has TRBV12-3 or TRBV12-4 and TRBJ2-4; D might be TRBD1 or TRBD2, each matching 5 bases. The CDR3 contains 17 residues. V lost 6 bases and J lost 0, with 18 bases in between. CDR3 in DNA: TGTGCCAGCAGCTCCTCTCGGGACCCACTAGCCAAAAACATTCAGTACTTC. Its protein product is CASSSSRDPLAKNIQYF.

To note about this clonotype: An end of the junction differs from the germline gene, which may be a read error. This chain links TRBV12-3 or TRBV12-4 with TRBJ1-4, with 11 bases identical to TRBD1. The CDR3 is made up of 14 amino acids. The CDR3 DNA is TGTGCTAGCACCCGGACAGGGGGCGATGAAAAACTGTTTTTT. Amino acids: CASTRTGGDEKLFF.

As DNA, the CDR3 is TGCGCCAGCAGCCAAGTATCGTCCACCGGGACTGGGACCTACGAGCAGTACTTC. It is translated as CASSQVSSTGTGTYEQYF. This chain joins TRBV4-3 and TRBJ2-4; TRBD2 might be the D (6 bases). The J call may not be correct, given that the DNA end is closer to TRBJ2-7. Germline lookup yields CDR1 LGHNA and CDR2 YSLEER. This CDR3 region has 18 residues.

This rearrangement joins TRBV30 to TRBJ1-1; the D gene is possibly TRBD1 (5 bases). Trimming cost V 3 bases and J 1 base, with 9 bases left between them. Germline assignment: CDR1 GTSNPN and CDR2 SVGIG (reference sequence). The CDR3 runs 13 residues. For the CDR3, the DNA is TGTGCCTGGAGGGGAAGGGGGAACACTGAAGCTTTCTTT. Translated: CAWRGRGNTEAFF.

This chain connects TRBV9 to TRBJ1-3; D unresolved. Germline values: CDR1 SGDLS, CDR2 YYNGEE. Trimming removed 3 bases from V and 0 bases from J, with 10 bases in between. There are 15 residues in the CDR3. CDR3 loop: CASSATADSGNTIYF. The CDR3 nucleotides are TGTGCCAGCAGCGCAACAGCCGACTCTGGAAACACCATATATTTT.

This clonotype was seen at least ten times. V gene TRBV12-3 or TRBV12-4 combines with J gene TRBJ1-2; no firm D call. The V and J ends lost 6 bases and 4 bases respectively, with 6 bases between them. The CDR3 covers 11 residues. DNA of the CDR3: TGTGCCAGCAGCCTTAGCTATGGCTACACCTTC. Residues: CASSLSYGYTF.

The chain joins TRBV6-2 or TRBV6-3 to TRBJ2-7; D is perhaps TRBD2 (6 bases). The CDR3 loop spans 16 amino acids. V gave up 0 bases and J gave up 2 bases, with 14 bases separating them. Germline lookup yields CDR1 MNHEY and CDR2 SVGEGT. The CDR3 sequence: CASSYSRQGGTYEQYF. CDR3 DNA sequence: TGTGCCAGCAGTTACTCGAGGCAGGGCGGGACCTACGAGCAGTACTTC.

The rearrangement links TRBV4-3 to TRBJ1-2; 8 nucleotides align to TRBD1. There are 17 residues in the CDR3. Germline V CDR1 and CDR2: LGHNA, YSLEER. Germline trimming cut 0 bases from V and 10 bases from J; bases unmatched to any gene: 16. CDR3 sequence: CASSQDPSHRGNKDYTF. The CDR3 DNA follows: TGCGCCAGCAGCCAAGATCCCTCCCACAGGGGGAATAAGGACTACACCTTC.

This clonotype appeared a few times. The chain links TRBV5-1 to TRBJ2-1; 10 bases match TRBD2. V lost 4 bases and J lost 7; bases outside the gene matches: 8. The germline V gene encodes CDR1 SGHRS and CDR2 YFSETQ. CDR3 length: 15 residues. The CDR3 loop reads CASSPSGGTSNEQFF. In DNA form, the CDR3 reads TGCGCCAGCAGCCCTAGCGGGGGAACCTCTAATGAGCAGTTCTTC.

This clonotype appeared a few times. V usage is TRBV6-5 and J usage is TRBJ2-5, with D possibly TRBD1 on 5 matching bases. Germline V gene data show CDR1 as MNHEY and CDR2 as SVGAGI. The V gene lost 2 bases and the J gene lost 1 base, with 11 bases spanning the gap. The CDR3 is 15 residues long. For the CDR3, the DNA is TGTGCCAGCAGTTACGACGCCCAGGGCCAAGAGACCCAGTACTTC. Translated, it gives CASSYDAQGQETQYF.

The chain couples TRBV4-3 to TRBJ1-1; possible D gene TRBD1, 5 bases. V was trimmed by 2 bases and J by 5 bases, leaving 21 bases between them. CDR1 and CDR2 (germline): LGHNA, YSLEER. This CDR3 has 17 residues. The CDR3 nucleotides are TGCGCCAGCAGCCAACCGCCAGGAGCGGGGCGCTCGACTGAAGCTTTCTTT. This gives the protein CASSQPPGAGRSTEAFF.

This clonotype was counted between two and nine times. V gene TRBV7-2 combines with J gene TRBJ2-4; tentatively, D is TRBD1 (5 bases). Germline lookup yields CDR1 SGHTA and CDR2 FQGNSA. The CDR3 covers 14 residues. V was trimmed by 1 base and J by 9 bases, leaving 13 bases between them. This CDR3 is CASSLGATEGIQYF. The CDR3 DNA follows: TGTGCCAGCAGCTTAGGAGCGACAGAAGGCATTCAGTACTTC. Drawing the rest from reference TRBV7-2 and TRBJ2-4, the complete variable domain is GAGVSQSPSNKVTEKGKDVELRCDPISGHTALYWYRQSLGQGLEFLIYFQGNSAPDKSGLPSDRFSAERTGGSVSTLTIQRTQQEDSAVYLCASSLGATEGIQYFGAGTRLSVL.

The chain carries TRBV20-1 and TRBJ1-1; D is ambiguous. The V end lost 0 bases, the J end lost 7 bases, and 12 bases lay between the germline ends. The CDR3 loop spans 13 amino acids. From germline, CDR1 is DFQATT and CDR2 SNEGSKA (reference sequence). The DNA of the CDR3 is TGCAGTGCTAGAGACAGGTCGGTGGGTGAAGCTTTCTTT. As protein: CSARDRSVGEAFF.

The V call is TRBV29-1, the J call TRBJ2-1; 15 nucleotides agree with TRBD2. This CDR3 region has 15 residues. V trimming: 4 bases; J trimming: 8 bases; junction bases outside the gene matches: 6. The V gene's germline CDR1 is SQVTM and CDR2 ANQGSEA. The CDR3 spells CSVGTSGGAWDEQFF. CDR3 coding DNA: TGCAGCGTTGGGACTAGCGGGGGGGCGTGGGATGAGCAGTTCTTC.